In its sample, the clone carrying this T cell receptor beta chain was seen a few times. This sample is part of a study of PD-L1 blockade in urothelial cancer. Trimming removed 6 bases from V and 1 base from J; junction bases left unmatched: 4. CDR1 is SGHNT, CDR2 YENEEA, per germline. The CDR3 loop spans 14 amino acids. Generated by immunoSEQ multiplex PCR, the TCRdb table keeps only in-frame clones and is missing some. The sample records some 400 clones, around a third being singletons. The sequence was collected from an elderly man with urothelial cancer. The chain has TRBV11-3 and TRBJ1-1; 8 positions agree with TRBD1. This specimen was tumor tissue, taken before atezolizumab (anti-PD-L1) treatment. CDR3 sequence: CASRAGTGNTEAFF. The CDR3 nucleotides are TGTGCCAGCAGAGCCGGGACAGGGAACACTGAAGCTTTCTTT.